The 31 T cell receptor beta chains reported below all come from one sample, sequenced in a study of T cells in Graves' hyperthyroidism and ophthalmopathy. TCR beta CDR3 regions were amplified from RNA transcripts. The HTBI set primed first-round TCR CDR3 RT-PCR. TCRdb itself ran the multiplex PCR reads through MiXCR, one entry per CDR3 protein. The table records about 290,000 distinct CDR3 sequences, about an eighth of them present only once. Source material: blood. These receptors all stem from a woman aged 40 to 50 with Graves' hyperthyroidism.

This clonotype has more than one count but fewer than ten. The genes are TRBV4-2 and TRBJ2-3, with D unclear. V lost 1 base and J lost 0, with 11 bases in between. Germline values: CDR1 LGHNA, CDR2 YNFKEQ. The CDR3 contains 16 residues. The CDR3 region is CASSQANRVSTDTQYF. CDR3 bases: TGTGCCAGCAGCCAAGCGAACCGTGTTAGCACAGATACGCAGTATTTT.

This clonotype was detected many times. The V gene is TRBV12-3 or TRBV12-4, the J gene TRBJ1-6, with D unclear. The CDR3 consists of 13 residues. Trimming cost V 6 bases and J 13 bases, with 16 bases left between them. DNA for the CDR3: TGTGCCAGCAGCTCCGATGGGTTCTCTCCCCTCCACTTT. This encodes CASSSDGFSPLHF.

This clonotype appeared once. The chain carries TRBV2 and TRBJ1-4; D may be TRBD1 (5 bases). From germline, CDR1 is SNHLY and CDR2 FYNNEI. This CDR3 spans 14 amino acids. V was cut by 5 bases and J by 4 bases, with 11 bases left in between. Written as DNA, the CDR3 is TGTGCCAGCAGTCCGGGACTGCTTAATGAAAAACTGTTTTTT. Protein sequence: CASSPGLLNEKLFF.

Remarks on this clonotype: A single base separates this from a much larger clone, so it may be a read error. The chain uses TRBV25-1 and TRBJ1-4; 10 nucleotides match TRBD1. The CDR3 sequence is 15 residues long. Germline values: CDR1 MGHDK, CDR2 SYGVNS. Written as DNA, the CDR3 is TGTGCCGGCAGTGAAGACAGGGGGCGAGATGAAAAACTGTTTTTT. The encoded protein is CAGSEDRGRDEKLFF.

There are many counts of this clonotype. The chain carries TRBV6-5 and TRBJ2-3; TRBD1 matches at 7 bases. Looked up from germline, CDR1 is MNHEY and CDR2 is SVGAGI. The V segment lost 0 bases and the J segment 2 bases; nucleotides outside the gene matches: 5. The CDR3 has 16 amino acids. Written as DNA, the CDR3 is TGTGCCAGCAGTTACTCAACAGGGGCCTCCACAGATACGCAGTATTTT. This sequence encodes CASSYSTGASTDTQYF.

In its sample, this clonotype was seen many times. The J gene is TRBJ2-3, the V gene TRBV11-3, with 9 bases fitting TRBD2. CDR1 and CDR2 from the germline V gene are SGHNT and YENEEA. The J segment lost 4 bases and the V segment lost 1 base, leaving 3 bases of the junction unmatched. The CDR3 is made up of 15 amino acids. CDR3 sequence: CASSLGREGPDTQYF. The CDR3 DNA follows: TGTGCCAGCAGCTTAGGGCGGGAGGGCCCAGATACGCAGTATTTT.

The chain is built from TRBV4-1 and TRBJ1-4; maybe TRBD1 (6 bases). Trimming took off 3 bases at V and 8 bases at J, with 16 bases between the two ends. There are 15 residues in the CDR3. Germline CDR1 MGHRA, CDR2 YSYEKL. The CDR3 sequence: CASSHVGGGTEKLFF. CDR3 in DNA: TGCGCCAGCAGCCACGTAGGAGGGGGGACGGAAAAACTGTTTTTT.

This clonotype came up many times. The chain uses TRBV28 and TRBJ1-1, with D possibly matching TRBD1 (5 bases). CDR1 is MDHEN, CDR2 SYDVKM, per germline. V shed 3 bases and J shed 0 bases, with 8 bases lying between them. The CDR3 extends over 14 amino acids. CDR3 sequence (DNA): TGTGCCAGCAGTTTGCAGGGCCTGAACACTGAAGCTTTCTTT. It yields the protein CASSLQGLNTEAFF.

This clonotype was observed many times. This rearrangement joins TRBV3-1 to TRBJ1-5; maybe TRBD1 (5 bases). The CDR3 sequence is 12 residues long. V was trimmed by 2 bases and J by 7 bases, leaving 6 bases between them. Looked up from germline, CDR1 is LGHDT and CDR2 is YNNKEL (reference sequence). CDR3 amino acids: CASSQQGQPQHF. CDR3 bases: TGTGCCAGCAGCCAACAGGGCCAGCCCCAGCATTTT.

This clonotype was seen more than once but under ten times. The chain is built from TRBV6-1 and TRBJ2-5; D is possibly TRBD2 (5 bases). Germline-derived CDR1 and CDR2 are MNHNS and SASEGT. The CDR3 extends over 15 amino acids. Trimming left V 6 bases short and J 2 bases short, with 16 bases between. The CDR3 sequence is CASRSGAVSQETQYF. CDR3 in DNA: TGTGCCAGCAGAAGCGGTGCGGTCAGTCAAGAGACCCAGTACTTC.

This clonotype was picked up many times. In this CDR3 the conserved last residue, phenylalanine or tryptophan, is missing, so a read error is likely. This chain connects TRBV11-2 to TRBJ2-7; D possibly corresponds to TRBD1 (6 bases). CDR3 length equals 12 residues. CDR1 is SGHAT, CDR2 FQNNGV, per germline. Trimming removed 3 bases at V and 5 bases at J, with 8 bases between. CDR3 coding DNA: TGTGCCAGCAGCTTCCGACAGGACGAGCAGTACCTC. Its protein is CASSFRQDEQYL.

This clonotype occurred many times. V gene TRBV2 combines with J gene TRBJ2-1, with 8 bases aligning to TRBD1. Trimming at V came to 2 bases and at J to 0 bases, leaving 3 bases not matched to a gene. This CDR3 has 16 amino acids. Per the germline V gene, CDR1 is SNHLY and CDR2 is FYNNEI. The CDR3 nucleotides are TGTGCCAGCAGTGAAAGGACAGGGAACTCCTACAATGAGCAGTTCTTC. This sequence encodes CASSERTGNSYNEQFF.

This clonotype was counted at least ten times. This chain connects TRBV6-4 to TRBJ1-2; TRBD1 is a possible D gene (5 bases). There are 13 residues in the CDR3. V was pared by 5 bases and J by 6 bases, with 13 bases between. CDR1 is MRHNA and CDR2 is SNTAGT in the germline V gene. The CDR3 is CASSSGRGDGYTF. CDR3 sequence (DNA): TGTGCCAGCAGTTCCGGCCGAGGGGATGGCTACACCTTC.

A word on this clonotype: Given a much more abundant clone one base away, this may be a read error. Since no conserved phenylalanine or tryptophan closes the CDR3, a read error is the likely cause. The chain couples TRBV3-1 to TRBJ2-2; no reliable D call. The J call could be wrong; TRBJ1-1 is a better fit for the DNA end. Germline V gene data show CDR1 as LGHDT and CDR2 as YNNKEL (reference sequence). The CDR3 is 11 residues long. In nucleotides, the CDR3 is TGTGCCAGCAGCCTGTCCGGGCGAGCTTTCCTT. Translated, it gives CASSLSGRAFL.

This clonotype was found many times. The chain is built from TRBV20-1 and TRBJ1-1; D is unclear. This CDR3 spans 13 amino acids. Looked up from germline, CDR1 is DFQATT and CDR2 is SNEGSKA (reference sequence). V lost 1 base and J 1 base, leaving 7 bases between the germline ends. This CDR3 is CSARGSANTEAFF. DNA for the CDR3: TGCAGTGCTAGAGGGTCAGCGAACACTGAAGCTTTCTTT.

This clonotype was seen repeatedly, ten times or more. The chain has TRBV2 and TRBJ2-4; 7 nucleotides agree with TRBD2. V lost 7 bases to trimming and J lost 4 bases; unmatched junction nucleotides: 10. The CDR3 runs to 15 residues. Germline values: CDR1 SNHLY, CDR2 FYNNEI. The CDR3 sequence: CASNGGTAIKNIQYF. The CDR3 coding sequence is TGTGCCAGCAACGGGGGGACGGCGATTAAAAACATTCAGTACTTC.

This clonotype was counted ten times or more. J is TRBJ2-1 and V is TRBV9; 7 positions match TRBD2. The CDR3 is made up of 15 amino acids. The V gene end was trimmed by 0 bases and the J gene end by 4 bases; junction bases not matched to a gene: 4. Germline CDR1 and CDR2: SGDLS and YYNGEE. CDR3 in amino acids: CASSVDRGSYNEQFF. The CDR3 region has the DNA TGTGCCAGCAGCGTAGATCGCGGGAGTTACAATGAGCAGTTCTTC. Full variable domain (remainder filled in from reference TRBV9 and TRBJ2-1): DSGVTQTPKHLITATGQRVTLRCSPRSGDLSVYWYQQSLDQGLQFLIQYYNGEERAKGNILERFSAQQFPDLHSELNLSSLELGDSALYFCASSVDRGSYNEQFFGPGTRLTVL.

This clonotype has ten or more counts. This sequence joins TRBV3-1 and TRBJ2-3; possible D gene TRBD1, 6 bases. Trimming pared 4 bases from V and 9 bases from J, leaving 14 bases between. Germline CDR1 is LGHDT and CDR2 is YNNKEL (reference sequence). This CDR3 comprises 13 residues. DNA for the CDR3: TGTGCCAGCAGCCTGTCAGGGGAAGGGACGCAGTATTTT. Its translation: CASSLSGEGTQYF.

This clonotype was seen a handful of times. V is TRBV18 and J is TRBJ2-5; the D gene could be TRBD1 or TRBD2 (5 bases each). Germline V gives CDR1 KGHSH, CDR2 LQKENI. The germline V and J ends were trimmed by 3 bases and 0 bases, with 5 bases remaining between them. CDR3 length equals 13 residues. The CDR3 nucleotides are TGTGCCAGCTCACCGGGACACCAAGAGACCCAGTACTTC. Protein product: CASSPGHQETQYF.

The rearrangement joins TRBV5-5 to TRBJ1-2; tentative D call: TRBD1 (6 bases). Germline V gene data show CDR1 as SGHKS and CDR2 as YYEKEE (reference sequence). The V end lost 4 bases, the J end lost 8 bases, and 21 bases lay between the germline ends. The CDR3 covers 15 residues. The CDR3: CASSIPRPGEGGYTF. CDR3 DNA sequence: TGTGCCAGCAGCATACCCCGTCCAGGGGAGGGCGGCTACACCTTC.

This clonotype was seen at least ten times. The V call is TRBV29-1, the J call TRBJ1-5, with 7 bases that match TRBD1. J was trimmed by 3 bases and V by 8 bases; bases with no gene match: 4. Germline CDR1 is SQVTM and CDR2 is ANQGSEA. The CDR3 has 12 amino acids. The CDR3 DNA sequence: TGCAGCCCTGGGACAGACAATCAGCCCCAGCATTTT. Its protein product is CSPGTDNQPQHF.

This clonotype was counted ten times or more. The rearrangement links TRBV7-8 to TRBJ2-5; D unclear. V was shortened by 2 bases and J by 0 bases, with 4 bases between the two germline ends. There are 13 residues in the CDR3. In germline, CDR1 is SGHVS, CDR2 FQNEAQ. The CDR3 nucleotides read TGTGCCAGCAGCTTATACCACCAAGAGACCCAGTACTTC. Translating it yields CASSLYHQETQYF.

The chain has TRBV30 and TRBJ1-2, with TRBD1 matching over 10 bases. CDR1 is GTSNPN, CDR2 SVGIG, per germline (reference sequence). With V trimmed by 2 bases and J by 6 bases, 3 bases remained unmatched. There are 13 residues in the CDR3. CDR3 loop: CAWSRDRGHGYTF. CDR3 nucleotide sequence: TGTGCCTGGAGTAGGGACAGGGGCCATGGCTACACCTTC. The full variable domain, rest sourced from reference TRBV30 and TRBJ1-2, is SQTIHQWPATLVQPVGSPLSLECTVEGTSNPNLYWYRQAAGRGLQLLFYSVGIGQISSEVPQNLSASRPQDRQFILSSKKLLLSDSGFYLCAWSRDRGHGYTFGSGTRLTVV.

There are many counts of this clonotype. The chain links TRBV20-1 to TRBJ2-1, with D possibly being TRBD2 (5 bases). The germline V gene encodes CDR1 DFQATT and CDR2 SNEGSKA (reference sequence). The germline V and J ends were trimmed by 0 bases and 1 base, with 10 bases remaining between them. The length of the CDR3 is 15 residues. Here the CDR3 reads CSARDISASYNEQFF. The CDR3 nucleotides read TGCAGTGCTAGAGATATTAGCGCATCCTACAATGAGCAGTTCTTC.

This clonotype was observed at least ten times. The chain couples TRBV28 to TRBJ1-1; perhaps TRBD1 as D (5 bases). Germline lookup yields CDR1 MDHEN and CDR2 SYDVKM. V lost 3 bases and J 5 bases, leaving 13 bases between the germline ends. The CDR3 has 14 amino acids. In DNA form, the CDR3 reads TGTGCCAGCAGTTTGTGGGGACGGATGACTGAAGCTTTCTTT. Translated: CASSLWGRMTEAFF. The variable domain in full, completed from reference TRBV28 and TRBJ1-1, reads DVKVTQSSRYLVKRTGEKVFLECVQDMDHENMFWYRQDPGLGLRLIYFSYDVKMKEKGDIPEGYSVSREKKERFSLILESASTNQTSMYLCASSLWGRMTEAFFGQGTRLTVV.

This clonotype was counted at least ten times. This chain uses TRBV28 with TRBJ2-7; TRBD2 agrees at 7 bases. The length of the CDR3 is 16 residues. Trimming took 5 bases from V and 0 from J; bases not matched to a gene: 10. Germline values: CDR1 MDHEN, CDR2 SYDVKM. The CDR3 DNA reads TGTGCCAGCAGTCCCAGTGGGCGCGGGAGCTCCTACGAGCAGTACTTC. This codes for CASSPSGRGSSYEQYF.

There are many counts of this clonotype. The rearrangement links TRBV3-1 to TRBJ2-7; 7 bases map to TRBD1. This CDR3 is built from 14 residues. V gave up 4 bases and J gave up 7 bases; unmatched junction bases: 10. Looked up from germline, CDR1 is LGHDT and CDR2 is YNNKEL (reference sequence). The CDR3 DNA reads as TGTGCCAGCAGCCGGGGACAGTTCCTTAAGGAGCAGTACTTC. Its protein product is CASSRGQFLKEQYF.

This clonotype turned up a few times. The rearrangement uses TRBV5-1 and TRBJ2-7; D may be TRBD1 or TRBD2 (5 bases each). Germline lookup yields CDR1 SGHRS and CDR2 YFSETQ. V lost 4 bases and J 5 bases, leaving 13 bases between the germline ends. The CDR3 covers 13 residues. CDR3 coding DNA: TGCGCCAGCAGCCGGGACGGCGGACACGAGCAGTACTTC. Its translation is CASSRDGGHEQYF.

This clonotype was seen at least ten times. In DNA form, the CDR3 reads TGTGCCAGCAGCTTACAGGGGGAGAACCAAGAGACCCAGTACTTC. Its translation: CASSLQGENQETQYF. The J gene is TRBJ2-5, the V gene TRBV7-2; 7 bases agree with TRBD1. CDR1 SGHTA and CDR2 FQGNSA come from the germline V gene. The CDR3 contains 15 residues. V was clipped by 2 bases and J by 0 bases; unmatched bases: 3.

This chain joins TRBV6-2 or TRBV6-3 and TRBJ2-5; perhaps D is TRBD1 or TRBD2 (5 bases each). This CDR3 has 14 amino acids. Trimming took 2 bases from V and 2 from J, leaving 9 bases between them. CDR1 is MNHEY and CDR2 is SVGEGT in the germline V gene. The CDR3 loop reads CASSYRDGQETQYF. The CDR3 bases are TGTGCCAGCAGTTACCGGGACGGTCAAGAGACCCAGTACTTC.

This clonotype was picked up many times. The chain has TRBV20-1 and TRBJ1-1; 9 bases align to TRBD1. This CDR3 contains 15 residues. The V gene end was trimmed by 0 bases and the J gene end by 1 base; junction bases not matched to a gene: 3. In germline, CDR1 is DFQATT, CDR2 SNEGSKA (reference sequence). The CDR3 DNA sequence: TGCAGTGCTAGAGAGACAGGGGGTGGGAACACTGAAGCTTTCTTT. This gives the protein CSARETGGGNTEAFF.